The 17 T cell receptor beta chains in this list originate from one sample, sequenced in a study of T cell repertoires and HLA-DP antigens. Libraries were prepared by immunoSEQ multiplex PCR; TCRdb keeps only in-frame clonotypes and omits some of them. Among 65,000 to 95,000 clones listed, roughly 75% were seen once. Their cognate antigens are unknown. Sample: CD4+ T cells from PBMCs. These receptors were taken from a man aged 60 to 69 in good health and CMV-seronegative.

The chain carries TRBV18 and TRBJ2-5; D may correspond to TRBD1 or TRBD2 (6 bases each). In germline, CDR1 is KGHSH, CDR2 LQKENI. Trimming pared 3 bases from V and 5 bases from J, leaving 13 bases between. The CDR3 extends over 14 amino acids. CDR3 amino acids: CASSPPGAVETQYF. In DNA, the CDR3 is TGTGCCAGCTCACCCCCGGGGGCCGTGGAGACCCAGTACTTC.

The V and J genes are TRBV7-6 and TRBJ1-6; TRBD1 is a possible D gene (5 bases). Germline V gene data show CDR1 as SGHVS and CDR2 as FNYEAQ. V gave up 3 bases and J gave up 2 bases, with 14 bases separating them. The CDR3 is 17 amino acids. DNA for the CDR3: TGTGCCAGCAGCTTGGAGGCAGGGCCCCCCTATAATTCACCCCTCCACTTT. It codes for CASSLEAGPPYNSPLHF.

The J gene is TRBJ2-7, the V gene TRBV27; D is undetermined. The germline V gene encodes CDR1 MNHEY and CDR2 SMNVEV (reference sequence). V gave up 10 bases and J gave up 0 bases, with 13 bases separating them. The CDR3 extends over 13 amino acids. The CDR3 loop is CATRPYNSYEQYV. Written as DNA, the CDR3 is TGTGCCACCCGTCCCTATAACTCCTACGAGCAGTACGTC.

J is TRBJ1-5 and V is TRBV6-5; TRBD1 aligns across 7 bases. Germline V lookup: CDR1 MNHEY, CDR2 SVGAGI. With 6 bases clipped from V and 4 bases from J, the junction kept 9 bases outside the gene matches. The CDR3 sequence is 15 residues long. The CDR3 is CASRPQGEGNQPQHF. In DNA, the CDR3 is TGTGCCAGCAGACCTCAGGGGGAAGGGAATCAGCCCCAGCATTTT.

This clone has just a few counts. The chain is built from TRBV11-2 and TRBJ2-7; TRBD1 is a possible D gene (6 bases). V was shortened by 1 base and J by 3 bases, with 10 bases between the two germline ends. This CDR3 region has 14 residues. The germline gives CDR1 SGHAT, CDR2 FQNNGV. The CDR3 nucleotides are TGTGCCAGCAGCTTAGCCTTACAGGGCTACGAGCAGTACGTC. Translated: CASSLALQGYEQYV.

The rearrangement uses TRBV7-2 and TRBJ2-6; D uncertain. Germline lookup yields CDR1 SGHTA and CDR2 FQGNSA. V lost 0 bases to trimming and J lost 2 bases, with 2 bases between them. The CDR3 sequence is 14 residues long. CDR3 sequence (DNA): TGTGCCAGCAGCTTAGCCCCTGGGGCCAACGTCCTGACTTTC. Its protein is CASSLAPGANVLTF.

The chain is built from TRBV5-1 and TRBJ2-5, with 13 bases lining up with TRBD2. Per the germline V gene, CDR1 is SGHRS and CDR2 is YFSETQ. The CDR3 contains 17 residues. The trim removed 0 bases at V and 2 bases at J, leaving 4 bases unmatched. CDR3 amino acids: CASSLGWTSGGQETQYF. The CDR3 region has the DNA TGCGCCAGCAGCTTGGGATGGACTAGCGGGGGACAAGAGACCCAGTACTTC. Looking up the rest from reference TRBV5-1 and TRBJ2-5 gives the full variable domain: KAGVTQTPRYLIKTRGQQVTLSCSPISGHRSVSWYQQTPGQGLQFLFEYFSETQRNKGNFPGRFSGRQFSNSRSEMNVSTLELGDSALYLCASSLGWTSGGQETQYFGPGTRLLVL.

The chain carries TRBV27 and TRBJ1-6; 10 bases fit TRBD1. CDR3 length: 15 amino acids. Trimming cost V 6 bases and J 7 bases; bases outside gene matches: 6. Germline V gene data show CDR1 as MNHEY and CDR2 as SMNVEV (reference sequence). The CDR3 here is CASSTGQGSNSPLHF. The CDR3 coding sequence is TGTGCCAGCAGCACGGGACAGGGGAGCAATTCACCCCTCCACTTT.

CDR3 loop: CASSFSRGHEQFF. In nucleotides, the CDR3 is TGTGCCAGCAGTTTCTCTAGGGGCCATGAGCAGTTCTTC. The gene calls are TRBV27 and TRBJ2-1; a possible D gene is TRBD1 (5 bases). CDR1 MNHEY and CDR2 SMNVEV come from the germline V gene (reference sequence). The germline V and J ends were trimmed by 3 bases and 8 bases, with 11 bases remaining between them. This CDR3 has 13 amino acids.

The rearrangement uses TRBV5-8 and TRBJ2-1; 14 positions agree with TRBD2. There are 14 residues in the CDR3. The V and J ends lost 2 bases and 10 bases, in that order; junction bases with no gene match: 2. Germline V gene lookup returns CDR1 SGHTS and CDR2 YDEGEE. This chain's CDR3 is CASSFRTSGREQFF. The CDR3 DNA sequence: TGTGCCAGCAGCTTCCGGACTAGCGGGAGGGAGCAGTTCTTC.

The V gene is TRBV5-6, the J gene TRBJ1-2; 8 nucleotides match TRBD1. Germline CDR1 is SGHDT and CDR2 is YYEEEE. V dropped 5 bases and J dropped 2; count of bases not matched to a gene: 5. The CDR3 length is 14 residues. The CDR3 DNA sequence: TGTGCCAGCAGTCAGACAGGGGAGAACTATGGCTACACCTTC. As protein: CASSQTGENYGYTF.

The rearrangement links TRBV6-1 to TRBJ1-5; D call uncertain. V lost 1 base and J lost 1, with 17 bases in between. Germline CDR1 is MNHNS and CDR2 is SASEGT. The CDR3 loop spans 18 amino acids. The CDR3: CASSEGVGGLRSNQPQHF. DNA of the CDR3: TGTGCCAGCAGTGAAGGGGTCGGCGGGCTACGGAGCAATCAGCCCCAGCATTTT.

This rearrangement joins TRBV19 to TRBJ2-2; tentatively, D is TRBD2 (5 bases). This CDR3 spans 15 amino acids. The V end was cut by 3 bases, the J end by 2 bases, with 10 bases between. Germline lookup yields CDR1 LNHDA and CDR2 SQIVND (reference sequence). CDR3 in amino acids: CASSIPRTNTGELFF. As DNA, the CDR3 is TGTGCCAGTAGTATCCCCAGGACTAACACCGGGGAGCTGTTTTTT.

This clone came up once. DNA for the CDR3: TGCGCCAGCAGAGCCGACGGACAGGGGTATTCACCCCTCCACTTT. Protein: CASRADGQGYSPLHF. The chain couples TRBV10-2 to TRBJ1-6, with 9 bases fitting TRBD1. V lost 6 bases, J lost 8 bases, and 8 bases stayed unmatched. This CDR3 comprises 15 residues. CDR1 and CDR2 (germline): WSHSY, SAAADI.

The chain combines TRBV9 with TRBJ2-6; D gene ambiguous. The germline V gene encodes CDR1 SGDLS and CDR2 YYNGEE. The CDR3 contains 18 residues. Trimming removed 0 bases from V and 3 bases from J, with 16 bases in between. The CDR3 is CASSVGRYTSFGANVLTF. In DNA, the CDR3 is TGTGCCAGCAGCGTAGGCAGGTATACCTCTTTTGGGGCCAACGTCCTGACTTTC.

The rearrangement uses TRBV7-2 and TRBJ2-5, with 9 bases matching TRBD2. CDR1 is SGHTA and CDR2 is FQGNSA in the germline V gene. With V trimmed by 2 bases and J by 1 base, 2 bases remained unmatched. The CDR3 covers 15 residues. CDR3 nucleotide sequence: TGTGCCAGCAGCTTATCTAGCGGGGTCCAAGAGACCCAGTACTTC. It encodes CASSLSSGVQETQYF.

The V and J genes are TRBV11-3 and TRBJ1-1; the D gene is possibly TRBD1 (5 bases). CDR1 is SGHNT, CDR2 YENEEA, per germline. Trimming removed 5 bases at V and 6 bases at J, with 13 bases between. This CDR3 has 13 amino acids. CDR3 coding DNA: TGTGCCAGCAGCCCCCAGGGTTTCGCTGAAGCTTTCTTT. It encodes CASSPQGFAEAFF. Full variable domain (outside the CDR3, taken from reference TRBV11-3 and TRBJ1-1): EAGVVQSPRYKIIEKKQPVAFWCNPISGHNTLYWYLQNLGQGPELLIRYENEEAVDDSQLPKDRFSAERLKGVDSTLKIQPAELGDSAVYLCASSPQGFAEAFFGQGTRLTVV.